One T cell receptor beta chain is described in this entry. Its antigen remains unidentified. Generated by immunoSEQ multiplex PCR, the TCRdb table keeps only in-frame clones and is missing some. The table has some 150,000 clones, more than 75% seen once. The data stem from a study of T cell responses to AZD1222 COVID-19 vaccine. The length of the CDR3 is 12 residues. In germline, CDR1 is LGHNT, CDR2 FRNRAP. V lost 8 bases and J lost 7; bases outside the gene matches: 3. Study-level points and caveats: At 160-218 and 743-854, vaccine-associated CD4 TCRs were dominant, and they spanned spike. Repertoire sampling was restricted to post-peak T cell response timepoints.

V usage is TRBV12-5 and J usage is TRBJ1-4, with 8 bases fitting TRBD1. The sequence derives from an adult in good health. The sample in question was peripheral blood, obtained on day 0 of AZD1222 vaccination. The CDR3 DNA sequence: TGTGCTAGTTCCAGGGGGCGTGAAAAACTGTTTTTT. This codes for CASSRGREKLFF.